The 25 T cell receptor beta chains in this list originate from one sample, sequenced in a study of cytomegalovirus exposure and HLA in healthy donors. With 60 Vbeta and 13 Jbeta primers, the PCR was carried out. Data came from immunoSEQ multiplex PCR; TCRdb stores just in-frame clones and leaves some out. The top ten hold around 1.2% of the sample, which has 110,000 or so clones, about 81% seen once. Material for sequencing was PBMCs. The receptor set was obtained from a young man in good health and CMV-seronegative.

The chain combines TRBV14 with TRBJ1-2; D is uncertain. The germline V gene encodes CDR1 SGHDN and CDR2 FVKESK. The CDR3 extends over 15 amino acids. Trimming removed 0 bases from V and 4 bases from J, with 12 bases in between. DNA of the CDR3: TGTGCCAGCAGCCAAGAATCGCAGGATTTCTATGGCTACACCTTC. Protein: CASSQESQDFYGYTF.

V and J are TRBV4-1 and TRBJ2-3; 7 bases fit TRBD2. Germline V CDR1 and CDR2: MGHRA, YSYEKL. The CDR3 totals 18 residues. V lost 1 base, J lost 0 bases, and 10 bases stayed unmatched. This chain's CDR3 is CASSQAGGSAFSTDTQYF. The CDR3 coding sequence is TGCGCCAGCAGCCAAGCGGGCGGGAGCGCTTTTAGCACAGATACGCAGTATTTT.

The rearrangement links TRBV12-5 to TRBJ1-3; 9 positions agree with TRBD1. The J segment lost 6 bases and the V segment lost 4 bases, leaving 19 bases of the junction unmatched. Germline V gives CDR1 LGHNT, CDR2 FRNRAP. This CDR3 is 19 amino acids long. CDR3 bases: TGTGCTAGTGGTTCCAACGCCAACAGGGGGCTAATCCCGGAAAACACCATATATTTT. This codes for CASGSNANRGLIPENTIYF.

The gene calls are TRBV19 and TRBJ2-1; D is possibly TRBD1 (6 bases). CDR1 is LNHDA, CDR2 SQIVND, per germline (reference sequence). The CDR3 sequence is 17 residues long. V shed 5 bases and J shed 4 bases, with 21 bases lying between them. CDR3 DNA sequence: TGTGCCAGTAGTTTCCTAACAGGGAGAAATACATACAATGAGCAGTTCTTC. Residues: CASSFLTGRNTYNEQFF.

The chain has TRBV5-1 and TRBJ2-1, with TRBD2 identical over 7 bases. The germline V gene has CDR1 SGHRS and CDR2 YFSETQ. V was clipped by 2 bases and J by 6 bases; unmatched bases: 14. CDR3 length: 17 amino acids. CDR3: CASSFTPSSGGTNEQFF. In DNA, the CDR3 is TGCGCCAGCAGCTTCACCCCCTCTAGCGGAGGGACCAATGAGCAGTTCTTC.

The J gene is TRBJ2-1, the V gene TRBV5-4, with 10 positions matching TRBD2. The CDR3 runs 11 residues. Germline CDR1 is SGHNT and CDR2 is YYREEE (reference sequence). V shed 9 bases and J 12 bases; nucleotides not matched to a gene: 6. In DNA, the CDR3 is TGTGCCACCCTAGCGGGAGAAATGCAGTTCTTC. Protein sequence: CATLAGEMQFF.

The V and J genes are TRBV19 and TRBJ1-2; 7 bases map to TRBD1. The CDR3 runs to 17 residues. With V trimmed by 4 bases and J by 6 bases, 17 bases remained unmatched. From germline, CDR1 is LNHDA and CDR2 SQIVND (reference sequence). The CDR3 DNA is TGTGCCAGTAGTAAGGAGGGGGCACGAGGGGGAAGGGATGGCTACACCTTC. Translating it yields CASSKEGARGGRDGYTF.

The V and J genes are TRBV27 and TRBJ2-7; TRBD1 agrees at 9 bases. Per germline, CDR1 MNHEY and CDR2 SMNVEV (reference sequence). Unmatched junction bases numbered 11, after V lost 2 bases and J lost 6 bases. The CDR3 spans 16 residues. The CDR3: CASSLTLWGQGGEQYF. In DNA form, the CDR3 reads TGTGCCAGCAGTTTAACATTGTGGGGACAGGGTGGCGAGCAGTACTTC.

This chain connects TRBV18 to TRBJ2-3; no reliable D call. The germline gives CDR1 KGHSH, CDR2 LQKENI. The CDR3 sequence is 16 residues long. The V and J ends lost 3 bases and 3 bases respectively, with 16 bases between them. CDR3 amino acids: CASSPSLAAGTDTQYF. As DNA, the CDR3 is TGTGCCAGCTCACCTAGCTTGGCAGCCGGTACAGATACGCAGTATTTT.

This sequence joins TRBV19 and TRBJ1-2; TRBD1 matches 7 bases. Per the germline V gene, CDR1 is LNHDA and CDR2 is SQIVND (reference sequence). The CDR3 is made up of 16 amino acids. Losses at the gene ends were 5 bases for V and 4 bases for J; bases not matched to a gene: 13. The CDR3 coding sequence is TGTGCCAGTAGTGCCCGGGCCAAGGACAGGACCTATGGCTACACCTTC. Translation gives CASSARAKDRTYGYTF.

The CDR3, as DNA: TGTGCCAGAGGCCGGCCATATGTGGGACAGGAGCTATATGGCTACACCTTC. It is translated as CARGRPYVGQELYGYTF. The rearrangement links TRBV5-3 to TRBJ1-2; 8 positions agree with TRBD1. TRBV5-3 is assigned to the ORF class and has an uncertain function. This CDR3 has 17 residues. After removal of 7 bases from V and 5 bases from J, the junction contained 19 bases not matched to a gene.

This clone was counted between two and nine times. The rearrangement uses TRBV27 and TRBJ2-6; tentative D call: TRBD2 (7 bases). The CDR3 loop spans 17 amino acids. V was pared by 5 bases and J by 4 bases, with 18 bases between. CDR1 and CDR2 (germline): MNHEY, SMNVEV (reference sequence). The CDR3 coding sequence is TGTGCCAGCAGTCCGCTGCGGGGGCTAGGCGGGGCCAACGTCCTGACTTTC. Protein product: CASSPLRGLGGANVLTF.

The chain is built from TRBV5-4 and TRBJ2-3; 10 nucleotides agree with TRBD2. CDR1 is SGHNT, CDR2 YYREEE, per germline (reference sequence). The CDR3 contains 15 residues. V gave up 4 bases and J gave up 6 bases; unmatched junction bases: 8. The CDR3 DNA reads as TGTGCCAGCAGCGAGCGGGGGGGTGCTGGTGATACGCAGTATTTT. Translating gives CASSERGGAGDTQYF.

The chain couples TRBV29-1 to TRBJ1-1; D is perhaps TRBD1 (6 bases). CDR1 SQVTM and CDR2 ANQGSEA come from the germline V gene. This CDR3 comprises 10 residues. Trimming pared 7 bases from V and 5 bases from J, leaving 8 bases between. The CDR3 DNA follows: TGCAGCGGAGGGGGTACTGAAGCTTTCTTT. Protein sequence: CSGGGTEAFF.

The genes are TRBV14 and TRBJ2-7; D is unresolved. The germline gives CDR1 SGHDN, CDR2 FVKESK. V dropped 2 bases and J dropped 4 bases, with 18 bases sitting between them. The CDR3 totals 16 residues. CDR3 sequence reads: CASSQKYETGSYEQYF. CDR3 sequence (DNA): TGTGCCAGCAGCCAAAAATATGAGACTGGTTCTTACGAGCAGTACTTC.

The gene calls are TRBV6-5 and TRBJ1-2; perhaps TRBD1 as D (6 bases). The CDR3 extends over 12 amino acids. Germline V gives CDR1 MNHEY, CDR2 SVGAGI. The germline V and J ends were trimmed by 6 bases and 8 bases, with 13 bases remaining between them. As DNA, the CDR3 is TGTGCCAGCAGCCCCATCACAGGGGGCTACACCTTC. Translated, it gives CASSPITGGYTF.

The rearrangement uses TRBV5-1 and TRBJ1-6; D is possibly TRBD1 (5 bases). CDR3 length: 18 residues. Germline lookup yields CDR1 SGHRS and CDR2 YFSETQ. V was shortened by 10 bases and J by 9 bases, with 32 bases between the two germline ends. The CDR3 sequence is CAPKGRQTDRTTRSPLHF. For the CDR3, the DNA is TGCGCCCCTAAAGGCCGACAGACTGATCGGACCACACGTTCACCCCTCCACTTT.

The V and J genes are TRBV6-5 and TRBJ2-7; 7 bases fit TRBD1. Germline CDR1 MNHEY, CDR2 SVGAGI. The CDR3 loop spans 14 amino acids. Unmatched junction bases numbered 6, after V lost 5 bases and J lost 2 bases. CDR3 in amino acids: CASSTPGQTYEQYF. The CDR3 DNA reads TGTGCCAGCAGTACCCCGGGACAGACCTACGAGCAGTACTTC.

Only one count was recorded for this clone. The rearrangement uses TRBV5-1 and TRBJ2-3; 7 bases line up with TRBD2. Trimming cost V 4 bases and J 2 bases; bases outside gene matches: 7. The CDR3 is made up of 15 amino acids. The germline V gene encodes CDR1 SGHRS and CDR2 YFSETQ. CDR3 region: CASSTSTSVTDTQYF. CDR3 nucleotide sequence: TGCGCCAGCAGCACCTCAACTAGCGTCACAGATACGCAGTATTTT.

The chain employs TRBV6-6 and TRBJ2-2; D is ambiguous. V was clipped by 9 bases and J by 7 bases, with 6 bases between them. The CDR3 sequence is 10 residues long. In germline, CDR1 is MNHNY, CDR2 SVGAGI (reference sequence). CDR3 in amino acids: CASFGGELFF. For the CDR3, the DNA is TGTGCCAGTTTCGGCGGGGAGCTGTTTTTT.

The CDR3 region is CATSSGIPTTDTQYF. DNA of the CDR3: TGTGCCACTTCTAGCGGGATTCCCACCACAGATACGCAGTATTTT. The chain employs TRBV19 and TRBJ2-3, with TRBD2 matching 9 bases. This CDR3 spans 15 amino acids. Germline values: CDR1 LNHDA, CDR2 SQIVND (reference sequence). The V segment lost 10 bases and the J segment 2 bases; nucleotides outside the gene matches: 10.

This clone has only one observation. V and J are TRBV29-1 and TRBJ1-1; maybe TRBD1 (5 bases). CDR1 SQVTM and CDR2 ANQGSEA come from the germline V gene. The CDR3 is made up of 13 amino acids. Trimming cost V 4 bases and J 1 base, with 10 bases left between them. DNA for the CDR3: TGCAGCGTTGTAGGGGCTACGAACACTGAAGCTTTCTTT. Translating gives CSVVGATNTEAFF.

This clone turned up a few times. V gene TRBV6-5 combines with J gene TRBJ1-6; D remains ambiguous. The CDR3 has 16 residues. V lost 2 bases, J lost 0 bases, and 8 bases lay in between. CDR1 is MNHEY, CDR2 SVGAGI, per germline. In DNA form, the CDR3 reads TGTGCCAGCAGTTACCGGGAGAGCTCCTATAATTCACCCCTCCACTTT. Protein sequence: CASSYRESSYNSPLHF.

As for this clone: One end of the junction fails to match germline, which may point to a read error. This chain uses TRBV4-3 with TRBJ2-3; 12 bases are shared with TRBD2. The germline V gene encodes CDR1 LGHNA and CDR2 YSLEER. The CDR3 covers 20 residues. CDR3 residues: CTSSQGHPTGTSGSTDTQYF. Written as DNA, the CDR3 is TGCACCAGCAGCCAAGGCCACCCGACCGGGACTAGCGGGAGCACAGATACGCAGTATTTT.

The rearrangement links TRBV5-1 to TRBJ2-3; 9 nucleotides match TRBD1. Germline CDR1 reads SGHRS; CDR2 reads YFSETQ. The junction had 7 bases not matched to a gene; V was cut back by 0 bases and J by 5 bases. The CDR3 consists of 16 residues. This CDR3 is CASSLGGTGKLDTQYF. The DNA of the CDR3 is TGCGCCAGCAGCTTGGGGGGGACAGGGAAATTAGATACGCAGTATTTT.